A selection of T cell receptor beta chains follows, all from one sample in a study of identical twins. Each CDR3 protein gets one entry after TCRdb re-called the 5' RACE reads with MiXCR. The table shows about 240,000 distinct CDR3 sequences, with about 7.5% occurring only once. The same sample was also studied in work on yellow fever vaccine responses in identical twins.

The specimen sequenced was CD8+ T cells sorted from blood. The receptors come from a young woman in good health. CDR3s include the opening cysteine and the closing phenylalanine or tryptophan. Fields, in order: CDR3 length, J gene, V gene, D gene, clone size, CDR3 protein, CDR3 DNA. The D gene is left open where the match is weak. Only part of the rows carry a size: once, few, many, or a class if the clone is expanded.

>15|TRBJ2-5|TRBV12-3/TRBV12-4|TRBD2|many
CASSLGLAGRETQYF
TGTGCCAGCAGTTTAGGGCTAGCGGGTCGGGAGACCCAGTACTTC
>15|TRBJ2-3|TRBV7-3|.|few
CASSFSGGRLDTQYF
TGTGCCAGCAGCTTCTCCGGGGGTCGTTTAGATACGCAGTATTTT
>13|TRBJ1-4|TRBV5-6|.|.
CASSLGRDEKLFF
TGTGCCAGCAGTCTCGGGCGGGATGAAAAACTGTTTTTT
>18|TRBJ2-1|TRBV7-8|.|few
CASSPKGPLVRYGNEQFF
TGTGCCAGCAGCCCAAAAGGACCCCTGGTGAGGTATGGCAATGAGCAGTTCTTC
>15|TRBJ1-3|TRBV6-1|.|.
CASSEDRFSGNTIYF
TGTGCCAGCAGTGAAGACAGGTTCTCTGGAAACACCATATATTTT
>17|TRBJ2-3|TRBV2|TRBD1|.
CASSEALGTGGTDTQYF
TGTGCCAGCAGTGAAGCGCTGGGGACAGGCGGCACAGATACGCAGTATTTT
>14|TRBJ1-2|TRBV7-9|.|.
CASSLAGRVYGYTF
TGTGCCAGCAGCTTAGCGGGCAGGGTCTATGGCTACACCTTC
>15|TRBJ2-7|TRBV21-1|.|few
CASSRRQGVGYEQYF
TGTGCCAGCAGCAGAAGACAGGGGGTGGGGTACGAGCAGTACTTC
>18|TRBJ2-1|TRBV24-1|TRBD1|few
CATSDRPPGQGTYNEQFF
TGTGCCACCAGTGATCGCCCTCCGGGACAGGGGACATACAATGAGCAGTTCTTC
>13|TRBJ2-1|TRBV5-6|.|many
CASSLFDGNEQFF
TGTGCCAGCAGCTTGTTTGACGGCAATGAGCAGTTCTTC
>15|TRBJ2-1|TRBV9|.|few
CASSVWGAAGDEQFF
TGTGCCAGCAGCGTATGGGGGGCAGCCGGCGATGAGCAGTTCTTC
>15|TRBJ2-1|TRBV4-2|.|few
CASSTSGPTGGEQFF
TGTGCCAGCAGCACCTCGGGGCCAACCGGGGGTGAGCAGTTCTTC
>13|TRBJ2-6|TRBV28|.|.
CASRRVDTNVLTF
TGTGCCAGCAGGAGGGTGGACACCAACGTCCTGACTTTC
>16|TRBJ2-1|TRBV3-1|TRBD2|few
CASSPTLAAPYNEQFF
TGTGCCAGCAGCCCAACCCTAGCGGCACCCTACAATGAGCAGTTCTTC
>13|TRBJ2-5|TRBV4-1|.|.
CASSLGPVETQYF
TGCGCCAGCAGCCTCGGACCCGTGGAGACCCAGTACTTC
>19|TRBJ2-6|TRBV11-1|TRBD2|few
CASSTPGLAGGSGANVLTF
TGTGCCAGCAGCACACCGGGACTAGCGGGGGGTTCTGGGGCCAACGTCCTGACTTTC
>24|TRBJ2-5|TRBV11-2|.|.
CASSFDSGVLSSSTNPNLQETQYF
TGTGCCAGCAGCTTCGATTCGGGGGTTCTCTCCTCTTCCACGAACCCCAATTTACAAGAGACCCAGTACTTC
>12|TRBJ2-1|TRBV12-3/TRBV12-4|.|many
CASSSGLSGQFF
TGTGCCAGCAGTTCCGGTCTCTCCGGGCAGTTCTTC
>15|TRBJ1-2|TRBV4-1|.|.
CASSRQVSINYGYTF
TGCGCCAGCAGCCGACAGGTGTCCATAAACTATGGCTACACCTTC
>14|TRBJ2-3|TRBV20-1|TRBD2|.
CSAGSGGYTDTQYF
TGCAGTGCTGGGAGCGGGGGGTACACAGATACGCAGTATTTT
>17|TRBJ2-5|TRBV3-1|.|.
CASSQDLRGVYQETQYF
TGTGCCAGCAGCCAAGATCTTCGAGGGGTGTACCAAGAGACCCAGTACTTC
>17|TRBJ2-7|TRBV28|.|.
CASSPLQQGKASYEQYF
TGTGCCAGCAGTCCTCTCCAGCAAGGCAAAGCATCCTACGAGCAGTACTTC
>13|TRBJ1-1|TRBV5-1|.|many
CASSAQVDTEAFF
TGCGCCAGCAGCGCGCAGGTTGACACTGAAGCTTTCTTT
>14|TRBJ2-1|TRBV29-1|TRBD2|many
CSGLAGDRYNEQFF
TGCAGCGGACTAGCGGGAGATCGCTACAATGAGCAGTTCTTC
>14|TRBJ2-7|TRBV11-2|.|many
CASSLGGNTYEQYF
TGTGCCAGCAGCTTAGGCGGGAATACCTACGAGCAGTACTTC
>17|TRBJ2-1|TRBV29-1|TRBD2|few
CSVGGLAGDHSYNEQFF
TGCAGCGTCGGGGGACTAGCGGGTGATCACTCCTACAATGAGCAGTTCTTC
>15|TRBJ1-2|TRBV12-5|.|few
CASGGWTETNYGYTF
TGTGCTAGTGGTGGGTGGACAGAGACTAACTATGGCTACACCTTC
>14|TRBJ2-3|TRBV12-3/TRBV12-4|.|.
CASSLDGPGDTQYF
TGTGCCAGCAGTTTAGACGGGCCGGGGGATACGCAGTATTTT
>14|TRBJ2-5|TRBV6-5|.|many
CASSYSASQETQYF
TGTGCCAGCAGTTACTCGGCTTCCCAAGAGACCCAGTACTTC
>13|TRBJ2-3|TRBV7-8|.|few
CASSTRQEYTQYF
TGTGCCAGCAGCACCAGACAGGAGTATACGCAGTATTTT
>13|TRBJ1-2|TRBV12-3/TRBV12-4|.|many
CASSPGRIYGYTF
TGTGCCAGCAGCCCCGGACGGATCTATGGCTACACCTTC
>17|TRBJ2-1|TRBV20-1|TRBD2|many
CSANSRLAGVVYNEQFF
TGCAGTGCAAATTCAAGACTAGCGGGAGTCGTTTACAATGAGCAGTTCTTC
>12|TRBJ1-2|TRBV5-1|.|many
CASSRGGDGYTF
TGCGCCAGCAGCCGGGGGGGTGATGGCTACACCTTC
>13|TRBJ2-1|TRBV5-1|.|many
CASSSGSSNEQFF
TGCGCCAGCAGCTCGGGTAGCTCCAATGAGCAGTTCTTC
>13|TRBJ2-7|TRBV12-3/TRBV12-4|.|.
CASSATVLGEQYF
TGTGCCAGCAGCGCTACGGTGTTGGGCGAGCAGTACTTC
>13|TRBJ2-7|TRBV27|TRBD2|many
CASRGTSAYEQYF
TGTGCCAGCCGCGGGACTAGCGCCTACGAGCAGTACTTC
>16|TRBJ2-3|TRBV9|TRBD2|few
CASSVAGGSSTDTQYF
TGTGCCAGCAGCGTAGCAGGCGGGAGTTCTACAGATACGCAGTATTTT
>13|TRBJ2-3|TRBV2|.|few
CASRASGTDTQYF
TGTGCCAGCAGGGCCTCGGGCACAGATACGCAGTATTTT
>15|TRBJ2-7|TRBV29-1|TRBD2|many
CSVATPGLADYEQYF
TGCAGCGTTGCTACGCCGGGACTAGCGGACTACGAGCAGTACTTC
>14|TRBJ2-2|TRBV28|.|few
CASSFRANTGELFF
TGTGCCAGCAGTTTCCGGGCGAACACCGGGGAGCTGTTTTTT
>16|TRBJ2-1|TRBV7-2|TRBD1|many
CASSLRWQGASNEQFF
TGTGCCAGCAGCTTAAGGTGGCAGGGGGCTTCGAATGAGCAGTTCTTC
>15|TRBJ2-1|TRBV7-9|.|few
CASSLSQGSKDEQFF
TGTGCCAGCAGCTTGTCCCAGGGTAGTAAAGATGAGCAGTTCTTC
>12|TRBJ1-3|TRBV2|.|.
CASLSSGNTIYF
TGTGCCAGCCTGAGCTCTGGAAACACCATATATTTT
>13|TRBJ2-7|TRBV28|.|.
CASSLVRVHEQYF
TGTGCCAGCAGTTTGGTGCGGGTCCACGAGCAGTACTTC
>16|TRBJ1-2|TRBV11-3|.|few
CASSLDPDGDLYGYTF
TGTGCCAGCAGCTTAGACCCGGACGGGGACCTCTATGGCTACACCTTC
>13|TRBJ2-5|TRBV15|.|few
CATSVLYQETQYF
TGTGCCACCAGCGTGTTATACCAAGAGACCCAGTACTTC
>17|TRBJ2-7|TRBV7-9|TRBD2|many
CASSLVYGSGPSYEQYF
TGTGCCAGCAGCTTAGTTTACGGTAGCGGGCCCTCCTACGAGCAGTACTTC
>16|TRBJ2-3|TRBV9|TRBD2|few
CASSVGLAGLTDTQYF
TGTGCCAGCAGCGTAGGACTAGCGGGCCTCACAGATACGCAGTATTTT
>15|TRBJ2-5|TRBV2|.|.
CASSENIDTQETQYF
TGTGCCAGCAGTGAAAATATCGACACCCAAGAGACCCAGTACTTC
>15|TRBJ2-2|TRBV7-6|TRBD1|.
CASSPTGGNTGELFF
TGTGCCAGCAGCCCTACAGGGGGGAACACCGGGGAGCTGTTTTTT
>13|TRBJ2-7|TRBV27|.|few
CASSALLGYEQYF
TGTGCCAGCAGTGCCCTTCTGGGCTACGAGCAGTACTTC
>13|TRBJ1-1|TRBV9|.|many
CASSVSHQEEAFF
TGTGCCAGCAGCGTATCCCACCAGGAGGAAGCTTTCTTT
>13|TRBJ2-1|TRBV6-2/TRBV6-3|TRBD1|many
CASSSRDRDEQFF
TGTGCCAGCAGTTCCCGGGACAGAGATGAGCAGTTCTTC
>16|TRBJ2-1|TRBV11-2|TRBD2|.
CASSPPLAGEYNEQFF
TGTGCCAGCAGCCCGCCACTAGCGGGGGAATACAATGAGCAGTTCTTC